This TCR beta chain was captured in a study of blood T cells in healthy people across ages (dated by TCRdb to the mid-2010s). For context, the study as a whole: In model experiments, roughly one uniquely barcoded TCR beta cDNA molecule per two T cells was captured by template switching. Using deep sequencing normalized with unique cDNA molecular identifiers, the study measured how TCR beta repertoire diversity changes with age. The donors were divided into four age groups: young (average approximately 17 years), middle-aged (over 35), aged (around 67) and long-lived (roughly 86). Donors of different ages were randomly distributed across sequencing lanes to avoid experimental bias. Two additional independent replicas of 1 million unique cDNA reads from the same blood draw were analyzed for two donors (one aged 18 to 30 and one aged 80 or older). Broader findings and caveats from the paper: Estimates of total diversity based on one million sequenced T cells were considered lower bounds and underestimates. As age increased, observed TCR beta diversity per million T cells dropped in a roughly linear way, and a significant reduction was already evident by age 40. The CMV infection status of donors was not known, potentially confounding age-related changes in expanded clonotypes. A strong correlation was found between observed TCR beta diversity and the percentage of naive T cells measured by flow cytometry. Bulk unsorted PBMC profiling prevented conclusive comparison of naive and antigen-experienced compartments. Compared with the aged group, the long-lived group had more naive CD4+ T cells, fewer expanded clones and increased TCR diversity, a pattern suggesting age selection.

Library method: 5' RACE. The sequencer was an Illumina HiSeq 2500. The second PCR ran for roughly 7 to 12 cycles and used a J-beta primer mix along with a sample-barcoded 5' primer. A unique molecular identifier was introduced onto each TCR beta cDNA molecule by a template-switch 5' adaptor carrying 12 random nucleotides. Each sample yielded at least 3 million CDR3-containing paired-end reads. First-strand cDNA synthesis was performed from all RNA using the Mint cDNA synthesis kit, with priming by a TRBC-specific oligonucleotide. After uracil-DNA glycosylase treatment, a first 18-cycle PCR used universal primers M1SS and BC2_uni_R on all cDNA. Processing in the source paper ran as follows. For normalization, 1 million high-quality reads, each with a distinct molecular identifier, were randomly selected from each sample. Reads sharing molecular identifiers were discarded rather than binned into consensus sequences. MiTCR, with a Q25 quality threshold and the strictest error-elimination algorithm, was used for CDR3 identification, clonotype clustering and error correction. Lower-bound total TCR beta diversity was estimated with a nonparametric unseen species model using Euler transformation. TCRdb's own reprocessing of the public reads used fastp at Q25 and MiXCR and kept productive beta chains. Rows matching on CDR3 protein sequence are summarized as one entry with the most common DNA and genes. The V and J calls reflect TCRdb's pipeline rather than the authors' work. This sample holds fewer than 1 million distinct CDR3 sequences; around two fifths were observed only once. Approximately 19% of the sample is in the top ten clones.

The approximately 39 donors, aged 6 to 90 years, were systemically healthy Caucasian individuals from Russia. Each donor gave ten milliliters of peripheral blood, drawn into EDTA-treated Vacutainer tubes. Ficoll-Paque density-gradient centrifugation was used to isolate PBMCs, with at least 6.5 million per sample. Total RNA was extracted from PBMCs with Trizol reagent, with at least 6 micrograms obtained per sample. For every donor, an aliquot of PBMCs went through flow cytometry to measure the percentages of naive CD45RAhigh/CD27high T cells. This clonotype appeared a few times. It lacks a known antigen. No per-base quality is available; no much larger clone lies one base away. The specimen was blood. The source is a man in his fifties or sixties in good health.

The base sequence is TGTGCCAGCAGTAAAACCCAGAGCCCATCACCCCTCCACTTT. It is translated as CASSKTQSPSPLHF. The chain is made from TRBV27 and TRBJ1-6, with no reliable assignment of the D segment. The CDR3, from cysteine to phenylalanine, totals 14 residues. Only the CDR3 DNA stays, 42 bases, in frame from base 1. V gives up 5 bases and J gives up 10 bases, and the segment between their germline ends measures 15 bases. Looking up the germline V gene (reference sequence) yields CDR1 MNHEY and CDR2 SMNVEV.